Below, 18 T cell receptor beta chains from the same sample are listed, as sequenced in a study of OX40 agonist ivuxolimab in advanced cancers. This table comes from immunoSEQ multiplex PCR, and its TCRdb copy is limited to in-frame clones, with some not included. The sample holds just under 85,000 clones, roughly 83% seen once. The source material was CD4+ or CD8+ T cells sorted from blood, sampled in a trial of the OX40 agonist ivuxolimab. Receptors originate from an adult with an advanced solid tumor such as melanoma, head and neck, liver or kidney cancer.

The chain combines TRBV19 with TRBJ1-2, with D unclear. The V end lost 6 bases, the J end lost 4 bases, and 18 bases lay between the germline ends. This CDR3 is built from 15 residues. Germline assignment: CDR1 LNHDA and CDR2 SQIVND (reference sequence). The CDR3 sequence is CASRTGRRLSYGYTF. As DNA, the CDR3 is TGTGCCAGTAGGACTGGGAGGAGGCTAAGCTATGGCTACACCTTC.

This chain uses TRBV5-4 with TRBJ2-5, with a weak D call TRBD2 (6 bases). CDR3 length equals 15 residues. V dropped 4 bases and J dropped 5 bases, with 18 bases sitting between them. Germline CDR1 and CDR2: SGHNT and YYREEE (reference sequence). The CDR3 loop reads CASSPKGGVGETQYF. CDR3 nucleotides: TGTGCCAGCAGCCCCAAGGGCGGGGTGGGGGAGACCCAGTACTTC.

The rearrangement joins TRBV7-2 to TRBJ2-7; D is undetermined. Germline V CDR1 and CDR2: SGHTA, FQGNSA. This CDR3 contains 12 residues. Trimming cost V 3 bases and J 1 base, with 4 bases left between them. In DNA, the CDR3 is TGTGCCAGCAGCTTCACATCCTACGAGCAGTACTTC. It is translated as CASSFTSYEQYF.

The rearrangement uses TRBV7-2 and TRBJ1-2; D gene ambiguous. Germline V gives CDR1 SGHTA, CDR2 FQGNSA. V shed 7 bases and J shed 7 bases, with 13 bases lying between them. This CDR3 region has 12 residues. In DNA, the CDR3 is TGTGCCAGCATCGATTACAGCCTTGGCTACACCTTC. Translation: CASIDYSLGYTF. The full variable domain, with the rest looked up from reference TRBV7-2 and TRBJ1-2, is GAGVSQSPSNKVTEKGKDVELRCDPISGHTALYWYRQSLGQGLEFLIYFQGNSAPDKSGLPSDRFSAERTGGSVSTLTIQRTQQEDSAVYLCASIDYSLGYTFGSGTRLTVV.

This rearrangement joins TRBV18 to TRBJ1-1; D call uncertain. Germline V gene lookup returns CDR1 KGHSH and CDR2 LQKENI. Deletions cut 0 bases from V and 1 base from J, with 9 bases between. The CDR3 runs to 15 residues. The chain's CDR3 is CASSPPMTQNTEAFF. The CDR3 DNA sequence: TGTGCCAGCTCACCACCGATGACCCAGAACACTGAAGCTTTCTTT.

The chain has TRBV6-5 and TRBJ2-3; D may correspond to TRBD1 or TRBD2 (6 bases each). From germline, CDR1 is MNHEY and CDR2 SVGAGI. V lost 6 bases and J lost 9, with 13 bases in between. This CDR3 spans 12 amino acids. CDR3 in amino acids: CASRTPGGTQYF. Here the CDR3 DNA reads TGTGCCAGCAGGACTCCCGGGGGCACGCAGTATTTT.

The chain has TRBV7-2 and TRBJ1-2; D not certain. The CDR3 spans 12 residues. Germline loops: CDR1 SGHTA, CDR2 FQGNSA. V lost 1 base and J 7 bases, leaving 7 bases between the germline ends. CDR3 DNA: TGTGCCAGCAGCTTAGACGGGGTTGGCTACACCTTC. Its protein is CASSLDGVGYTF.

J is TRBJ2-2 and V is TRBV20-1; no reliable D call. The germline gives CDR1 DFQATT, CDR2 SNEGSKA (reference sequence). The CDR3 contains 10 residues. Trimming pared 6 bases from V and 2 bases from J, leaving 1 base between. The CDR3 loop is CSANTGELFF. CDR3 DNA: TGCAGTGCAAACACCGGGGAGCTGTTTTTT.

The gene calls are TRBV19 and TRBJ2-3; tentatively, D is TRBD1 or TRBD2 (6 bases each). The CDR3 length is 16 residues. The germline gives CDR1 LNHDA, CDR2 SQIVND (reference sequence). V lost 3 bases and J lost 6, with 19 bases in between. DNA of the CDR3: TGTGCCAGTAGTATCGCGGGACACGCGCCCTGGGATACGCAGTATTTT. Translated, it gives CASSIAGHAPWDTQYF.

The V call is TRBV18, the J call TRBJ2-5; 10 bases are a match to TRBD2. The junction had 9 bases not matched to a gene; V was cut back by 7 bases and J by 1 base. The CDR3 covers 16 residues. The germline gives CDR1 KGHSH, CDR2 LQKENI. DNA for the CDR3: TGTGCCAGCTTACCGGGTCAGCGGGGGGGCCAAGAGACCCAGTACTTC. Translating gives CASLPGQRGGQETQYF.

V and J are TRBV5-1 and TRBJ2-7, with D possibly matching TRBD1 (6 bases). Trimming took off 7 bases at V and 6 bases at J, with 20 bases between the two ends. Germline V CDR1 and CDR2: SGHRS, YFSETQ. The CDR3 extends over 14 amino acids. The CDR3 region has the DNA TGCGCCAGCCTCATGGTGCAGGGGTTCAGCGAGCAGTACTTC. Amino acids: CASLMVQGFSEQYF.

This sequence joins TRBV6-4 and TRBJ1-2; 8 nucleotides line up with TRBD1. The CDR3 runs to 13 residues. J gave up 6 bases and V 9 bases, and 9 bases lay outside the gene matches. CDR1 and CDR2 from the germline V gene are MRHNA and SNTAGT. The CDR3 region has the DNA TGTGCCAGTCAACCAGGGGGCGCGGATGGCTACACCTTC. Translation: CASQPGGADGYTF.

The gene calls are TRBV19 and TRBJ2-1, with D unresolved. Between the trimmed V and J ends, which lost 7 bases and 3 bases, there was a span of 4 bases. The CDR3 runs 11 residues. Germline CDR1 is LNHDA and CDR2 is SQIVND (reference sequence). The CDR3 reads CASNGYNEQFF. Here the CDR3 DNA reads TGTGCCAGTAACGGCTACAATGAGCAGTTCTTC.

This clone was seen a single time. The chain is built from TRBV18 and TRBJ2-7, with D possibly being TRBD2 (5 bases). The CDR3 is 17 amino acids. The V gene lost 4 bases and the J gene lost 4 bases, with 23 bases spanning the gap. Germline V gene sequence: CDR1 KGHSH, CDR2 LQKENI. CDR3 in amino acids: CASSQVGEPSRQYEQYF. The DNA for the CDR3 is TGTGCCAGCTCACAAGTCGGGGAGCCTTCTCGACAATACGAGCAGTACTTC. The whole variable domain, remainder taken from reference TRBV18 and TRBJ2-7, is NAGVMQNPRHLVRRRGQEARLRCSPMKGHSHVYWYRQLPEEGLKFMVYLQKENIIDESGMPKERFSAEFPKEGPSILRIQQVVRGDSAAYFCASSQVGEPSRQYEQYFGPGTRLTVT.

In nucleotides, the CDR3 is TGTGCCAGCAGTGATATACCAGCGGGGGGGCCTGCCTACACAGATACGCAGTATTTT. This translates into CASSDIPAGGPAYTDTQYF. This chain links TRBV2 with TRBJ2-3; 10 nucleotides align to TRBD2. The germline CDR1 and CDR2 sequences are SNHLY and FYNNEI. Trimming cost V 3 bases and J 2 bases; bases outside gene matches: 14. This CDR3 is built from 19 residues.

The rearrangement links TRBV21-1 to TRBJ1-2. TRBV21-1 is a known pseudogene. The CDR3 totals 10 residues. The DNA of the CDR3 is TGTGCCAGCAGCCTTTCGGGCTACACCTTC. The encoded protein is CASSLSGYTF.

The rearrangement joins TRBV7-9 to TRBJ1-1; 9 bases match TRBD1. The trim removed 5 bases at V and 5 bases at J, leaving 6 bases unmatched. The CDR3 extends over 14 amino acids. Germline CDR1 reads SEHNR; CDR2 reads FQNEAQ (reference sequence). The CDR3 loop is CASSNADRGTEAFF. The CDR3 nucleotides are TGTGCCAGCAGCAACGCGGACAGGGGAACTGAAGCTTTCTTT.

This clone has a single count. The chain is built from TRBV7-3 and TRBJ2-2; D is possibly TRBD2 (7 bases). Per germline, CDR1 SGHTA and CDR2 FQGTGA. The CDR3 loop spans 17 amino acids. V gave up 6 bases and J gave up 3 bases, with 20 bases separating them. CDR3 nucleotide sequence: TGTGCCAGCAGGCTAAACGGGGGGCGCTTAGACACCGGGGAGCTGTTTTTT. This translates into CASRLNGGRLDTGELFF.